This T cell receptor beta chain emerged from a study of glioma-infiltrating T cells (dated by TCRdb to the mid-2010s). In the study overall: TCR alpha- and beta-chain repertoires were sequenced from glioma tissue, non-neoplastic brain tissue and matched peripheral blood mononuclear cells. Three low-grade glioma patients, fewer than 10 primary glioblastoma patients and three non-glioma patients contributing non-neoplastic brain tissue were included in the paired cohort. Each tissue-infiltrating repertoire was compared with the same patient's peripheral blood repertoire to measure divergence between tissue and blood T-cell populations. Study-level results and caveats: VJ-independent divergence between tissue and blood was found to be below expectation in non-neoplastic patients but above expectation in all gliomas, particularly low-grade gliomas. Tissue and blood shared very few CDR3 sequences, a result attributed to high CDR3 diversity and limited sampling. Group comparisons were based on small numbers of patients: three non-neoplastic, three low-grade glioma and roughly 8 glioblastoma patients.

The iRepertoire nested amplicon-rescue multiplex PCR (arm-PCR) platform was used to amplify TCR alpha and beta CDR3 regions from RNA. The input for one-step reverse transcription and amplification was about 95-400 ng of tissue mRNA or PBMC total RNA. Following bead purification, Illumina adapters were added by a secondary multiplex PCR, and the libraries were gel-purified between 200 and 400 bp. Libraries carried internal 6-nucleotide barcodes used for demultiplexing. Sequencing of the libraries was done on an Illumina MiSeq using 2x220 or 2x250 nucleotide paired-end reads. Per the authors' processing: FLASH 1.2.11 was used to merge paired reads, and BWA-MEM then aligned the reads to the GRCh37 human genome before TRA and TRB reads were extracted. For V and J assignment, an IMGT-derived reference of cassette sequences and CDR3 motifs that included pseudogenes was used. Three-frame translation of reads was performed, and productive CDR3s were defined as those with a C...FGXG motif and no stop codons. A clonotype was defined as a unique combination of a V-J cassette pair and a CDR3 amino acid sequence. Filtering of reads was based on Hamming distance, with the threshold set by the sequence error rate of each sample in mapped regions. Starting from the raw public reads, TCRdb applied fastp trimming at Q25, assembled clones with MiXCR and retained in-frame beta chains. Records with the same CDR3 protein are collapsed into one entry carrying the most frequent genes and DNA. What appears here as the V and J calls and clone size reflects TCRdb's work, not the paper's. The sample profile shows approximately 110,000 distinct CDR3 sequences; less than 30% of them were found once. The top ten constitute roughly a third of the sample.

V is cut by 3 bases and J by 1 base, and the space between the germline ends is 10 bases. The CDR3 contains 15 residues, cysteine and phenylalanine counted. Only the CDR3 part of the read is kept: 45 bases, read in frame from the first base. Looking up the germline V gene yields CDR1 KGHDR and CDR2 SFDVKD. This clonotype was observed at least ten times. Its antigen is unknown. Qualities for individual bases were not recorded, and no much larger clone is one base off. The receptor chain draws on TRBV24-1 and TRBJ2-3; a tentative D call is TRBD2 (5 bases match). Sequencing was carried out using glioma tissue, nonneoplastic brain tissue, or PBMCs (not recorded which). The sequence was collected from a human donor with low-grade glioma or glioblastoma, undergoing nonglioma brain surgery, or in good health (not recorded which). The DNA reads as follows: TGTGCCACCAGTGATCCGACCGGGGGCACAGATACGCAGTATTTT. The encoded protein is CATSDPTGGTDTQYF.